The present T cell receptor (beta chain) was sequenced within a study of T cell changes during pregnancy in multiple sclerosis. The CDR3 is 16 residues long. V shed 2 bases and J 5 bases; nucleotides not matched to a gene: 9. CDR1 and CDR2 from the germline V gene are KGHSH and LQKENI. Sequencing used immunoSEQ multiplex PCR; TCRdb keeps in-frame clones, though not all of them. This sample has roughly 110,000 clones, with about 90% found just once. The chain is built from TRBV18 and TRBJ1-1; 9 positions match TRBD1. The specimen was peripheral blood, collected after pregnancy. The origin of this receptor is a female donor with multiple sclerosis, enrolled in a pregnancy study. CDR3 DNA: TGTGCCAGCTCACCAACGGACAGGGGCCGGCGAACTGAAGCTTTCTTT. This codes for CASSPTDRGRRTEAFF.